The 11 T cell receptor beta chains presented below share a single source sample, sequenced in a study of cytotoxic CD8 clonotypes in ibrutinib-treated CLL. TCRdb's copy holds only in-frame clones and misses some; the assay was immunoSEQ multiplex PCR. Altogether roughly 300,000 clones are present, approximately 76% being singletons, with the ten largest covering about 5.7%. The sequenced sample was PBMCs, obtained at disease progression, from a patient treated with ibrutinib. Receptor source: a human donor with chronic lymphocytic leukemia.

The V gene is TRBV5-6, the J gene TRBJ1-3; weak D call: TRBD1 (5 bases). Between the trimmed V and J ends, which lost 5 bases and 0 bases, there was a span of 24 bases. The CDR3 has 19 amino acids. Germline V gene data show CDR1 as SGHDT and CDR2 as YYEEEE. CDR3 residues: CASSRLDRLTHDSGNTIYF. The CDR3, as DNA: TGTGCCAGCAGTCGACTAGACAGACTTACACATGACTCTGGAAACACCATATATTTT.

This chain uses TRBV2 with TRBJ1-1, with a possible D match to TRBD1 (5 bases). Trimming cost V 7 bases and J 6 bases, with 12 bases left between them. The CDR3 contains 12 residues. Per the germline V gene, CDR1 is SNHLY and CDR2 is FYNNEI. Written as DNA, the CDR3 is TGTGCCAGCATCGGCAGGGACTCTGAAGCTTTCTTT. It codes for CASIGRDSEAFF.

This sequence joins TRBV11-1 and TRBJ2-7; unclear D gene. Trimming stripped 3 bases from V and 5 bases from J, with 11 bases between. The CDR3 is 13 residues long. CDR1 and CDR2 (germline): SGHAT, FQDESV (reference sequence). CDR3 bases: TGTGCCAGCAGCTTGACGGTCCAGGACGAGCAGTACTTC. It is translated as CASSLTVQDEQYF.

The rearrangement joins TRBV5-1 to TRBJ1-1; no definite D call. Germline V gene sequence: CDR1 SGHRS, CDR2 YFSETQ. Trimming stripped 1 base from V and 3 bases from J, with 16 bases between. The CDR3 totals 16 residues. The DNA for the CDR3 is TGCGCCAGCAGCTTGTTGTGGCCAACCGAGCACACTGAAGCTTTCTTT. This gives the protein CASSLLWPTEHTEAFF.

V and J are TRBV28 and TRBJ2-3; D is unresolved. CDR1 and CDR2 (germline): MDHEN, SYDVKM. V was cut by 3 bases and J by 2 bases, with 12 bases left in between. The CDR3 sequence is 15 residues long. The CDR3 is CASSFSSYITDTQYF. The CDR3 nucleotides read TGTGCCAGCAGTTTTTCCTCCTACATCACAGATACGCAGTATTTT.

This chain links TRBV18 with TRBJ1-2; D might be TRBD1 (5 bases). Deletions cut 2 bases from V and 5 bases from J, with 9 bases between. Per germline, CDR1 KGHSH and CDR2 LQKENI. This CDR3 spans 13 amino acids. The CDR3 DNA reads TGTGCCAGCTCACCAGGGGCCGGTTATGGCTACACCTTC. Its translation: CASSPGAGYGYTF.

The chain joins TRBV7-9 to TRBJ2-1; D may match TRBD1 or TRBD2 (7 bases each). The germline gives CDR1 SEHNR, CDR2 FQNEAQ (reference sequence). The V end was cut by 1 base, the J end by 6 bases, with 13 bases between. The CDR3 loop spans 15 amino acids. The CDR3: CASSLGQGGSNEQFF. For the CDR3, the DNA is TGTGCCAGCAGCTTAGGACAGGGAGGGTCCAATGAGCAGTTCTTC.

The chain uses TRBV6-1 and TRBJ1-2; D remains unclear. The CDR3 sequence is 15 residues long. Germline V gives CDR1 MNHNS, CDR2 SASEGT. V lost 4 bases and J 4 bases, leaving 16 bases between the germline ends. CDR3 sequence reads: CASSGESSYPYGYTF. CDR3 nucleotides: TGTGCCAGCAGTGGAGAATCGTCCTACCCCTATGGCTACACCTTC.

This chain joins TRBV10-1 and TRBJ1-4; a weak D match, TRBD1 (5 bases). The germline CDR1 and CDR2 sequences are WNHNN and SYGVQD (reference sequence). V lost 2 bases and J lost 8, with 18 bases in between. The CDR3 length is 16 residues. The CDR3 reads CASSERRARVGEKLFF. In nucleotides, the CDR3 is TGCGCCAGCAGTGAGAGACGGGCCAGGGTCGGGGAAAAACTGTTTTTT.

The chain joins TRBV15 to TRBJ2-1; D is unclear. The CDR3 totals 12 residues. Trimming took 2 bases from V and 6 from J, leaving 5 bases between them. The germline V gene has CDR1 LNHNV and CDR2 YYDKDF (reference sequence). The CDR3 nucleotides read TGTGCCACCAGCAGACAGCCCAATGAGCAGTTCTTC. It codes for CATSRQPNEQFF. The full variable domain, rest sourced from reference TRBV15 and TRBJ2-1, is DAMVIQNPRYQVTQFGKPVTLSCSQTLNHNVMYWYQQKSSQAPKLLFHYYDKDFNNEADTPDNFQSRRPNTSFCFLDIRSPGLGDTAMYLCATSRQPNEQFFGPGTRLTVL.

This rearrangement joins TRBV29-1 to TRBJ2-2; D unclear. Trimming pared 4 bases from V and 4 bases from J, leaving 4 bases between. CDR1 SQVTM and CDR2 ANQGSEA come from the germline V gene. This CDR3 region has 11 residues. DNA for the CDR3: TGCAGCGTTGTTGGCACCGGGGAGCTGTTTTTT. Translation gives CSVVGTGELFF.